This TCR beta chain was documented in a study of T cell changes during pregnancy in multiple sclerosis (dated by TCRdb to about 2019). Background for the entire study: The study examined how the T cell repertoire changed over the course of pregnancy in women with multiple sclerosis.

The method was the immunoSEQ multiplex PCR assay. As stored in TCRdb, this immuneACCESS dataset retains in-frame rearrangements with V and J assigned. A fraction of the clones does not appear; measured against another copy, unresolved V genes explain less than half of the discrepancy, and the remainder lacks a known reason. This sample gives tens of thousands of clones in total; approximately 92% of them show up just once. Under 1.3% of the sample is taken by the ten largest. Taken from cysteine to phenylalanine, the CDR3 has 16 residues. Of all the DNA, just the CDR3 is kept, 48 bases in frame from base 1. CDR1 SGHRS and CDR2 YFSETQ were looked up in the germline V gene. V loses 0 bases at its end and J loses 8 bases; junction bases beyond the gene matches: 10. To note about this clone: What antigen it recognizes has not been identified. No base quality values were provided; no much bigger clone lies one nucleotide off.

Recombination joined TRBV5-1 with TRBJ2-1; 8 bases in the middle match TRBD2. The source material was peripheral blood, sampled in the first trimester of pregnancy. The sequence derives from a female donor with multiple sclerosis, enrolled in a pregnancy study. The CDR3 corresponds to CASSLVPSGLGDEQFF. Read as DNA, the sequence is TGCGCCAGCAGCTTGGTTCCTAGCGGGCTCGGGGATGAGCAGTTCTTC.